The T cell receptor beta chain under discussion was sequenced for a study of Graves' ophthalmopathy and Graves' hyperthyroidism. Study context: Before any treatment, peripheral blood was taken at the initial diagnosis. Study-level points and caveats: Discrimination between ophthalmopathy and stable hyperthyroidism by a 13-signature model showed approximately 89% sensitivity and 70% to 82% specificity. Also, most clonotypes expanded in the thyroid above 0.001 frequency appeared in blood.

With respect to this clonotype: Its target is not known. Being one base from a much bigger clone, this may be a read error.

The CDR3 has 13 amino acids. Germline assignment: CDR1 SGHRS and CDR2 YFSETQ. PBMCs came from roughly 9.1 ml of fresh peripheral blood. The sequenced template was RNA, covering the TCR beta CDR3 region. The first-round RT-PCR employed HTBI primers together with the Qiagen OneStep RT-PCR kit. A multiplex PCR was then performed as the second round. MiXCR was run by TCRdb on the multiplex PCR reads, yielding one entry per CDR3 protein. Among hundreds of thousands of distinct CDR3 sequences listed, 35% to 50% were seen once. Input material: peripheral blood. The chain links TRBV5-1 to TRBJ1-1; D remains unclear. This receptor was identified in an adult man with Graves' ophthalmopathy. The CDR3 sequence: CASGLTSMTEAFF. CDR3 coding DNA: TGCGCCAGCGGCTTGACTTCGATGACTGAAGCTTTCTTT.